This is a list of T cell receptor beta chains from one sample in a study of T-cell memory formation after mild COVID-19. MiXCR was run by TCRdb on the 5' RACE reads, yielding one entry per CDR3 protein. This table holds about 210,000 distinct CDR3 sequences, around 30% found once. The source material was PBMCs or a T cell subset sorted from them (not recorded which). Receptors originate from an adult woman who had mild COVID-19 (a few samples of this study predate the infection). Cell type and time point are not known. The CDR3 runs from the conserved cysteine through the conserved F or W. A D gene is named only where the DNA matches it firmly. Some rows have no size entry. The others give once, few or many, or a class for an expanded clone.

TRBJ2-7 | - | TRBV7-3 | - | TGTGCCAGCAGCTTACTGAGCACCCACGAGCAGTACTTC | CASSLLSTHEQYF
TRBJ2-7 | - | TRBV7-9 | - | TGTGCCAGCAGCTCCACGATTACCTACGAGCAGTACTTC | CASSSTITYEQYF
TRBJ1-1 | - | TRBV7-8 | - | TGTGCCAGCAGCTCCCCGCCTAGGAAAGCTTTCTTT | CASSSPPRKAFF
TRBJ1-6 | few | TRBV4-3 | - | TGCGCCAGCAGCCAAGGAGCCGTCCAACTCTTT | CASSQGAVQLF
TRBJ1-2 | - | TRBV18 | - | TGTGCCAGCTCACCCGACTTAAGTTCTAACTATGGCTACACCTTC | CASSPDLSSNYGYTF
TRBJ1-1 | - | TRBV30 | - | TGTGCCTGGAGTGCGGTCGCGGACACTGAAGCTTTCTTT | CAWSAVADTEAFF
TRBJ1-1 | few | TRBV19 | - | TGTGCCAGTAGTATGGGAAACACTGAAGCTTTCTTT | CASSMGNTEAFF
TRBJ2-3 | once | TRBV3-1 | - | TGTGCCAGCAGCCAAGGAGGCGCGGATACGCAGTATTTT | CASSQGGADTQYF
TRBJ2-5 | - | TRBV4-2 | - | TGTGCCAGCAGCCAACCCGCTACAGGGTACGAGACCCAGTACTTC | CASSQPATGYETQYF
TRBJ2-1 | - | TRBV18 | - | TGTGCCAGCTCACCTATCCTAGATGAGCAGTTCTTC | CASSPILDEQFF
TRBJ2-1 | few | TRBV7-2 | TRBD2 | TGTGCCAGCAGCCCGGTTGGGCTAGCGGGAGACAATGAGCAGTTCTTC | CASSPVGLAGDNEQFF
TRBJ2-7 | - | TRBV24-1 | - | TGTGCCACCAGTGATTTGGACGAGCAGTACTTC | CATSDLDEQYF
TRBJ2-5 | many | TRBV12-3/TRBV12-4 | TRBD1 | TGTGCCAGCAGTCGGCATCGGACAGGCTCACAAGAGACCCAGTACTTC | CASSRHRTGSQETQYF
TRBJ2-7 | few | TRBV28 | - | TGTGCCAGCAGTGCTTGGTCTAGCAGTTCCTACGAGCAGTACTTC | CASSAWSSSSYEQYF
TRBJ2-1 | - | TRBV5-8 | - | TGTGCCAGCGTGACTAGACGGAACAATGAGCAGTTCTTC | CASVTRRNNEQFF
TRBJ1-5 | - | TRBV7-2 | - | TGTGCCAGCAGTCCGACCCGGGCAAGTCAGCCCCAGCATTTT | CASSPTRASQPQHF
TRBJ2-3 | few | TRBV7-9 | - | TGTGCCAGCAGCCGGACCGGAGGGCCGGGTGATACGCAGTATTTT | CASSRTGGPGDTQYF
TRBJ2-3 | few | TRBV5-1 | TRBD2 | TGCGCCACTAAGGAGCGGGGGGTCACAGATACGCAGTATTTT | CATKERGVTDTQYF
TRBJ2-5 | - | TRBV9 | - | TGTGCCAGCAGCGTAGAAGGCAGATACCAAGAGACCCAGTACTTC | CASSVEGRYQETQYF
TRBJ1-2 | many | TRBV12-3/TRBV12-4 | TRBD1 | TGTGCCAGCAGACGACAGGGGAACTATGGCTACACCTTC | CASRRQGNYGYTF
TRBJ2-5 | few | TRBV29-1 | TRBD1 | TGCAGCGTCGGGACAGGTCTTGGAGAGACCCAGTACTTC | CSVGTGLGETQYF
TRBJ2-7 | few | TRBV7-2 | TRBD2 | TGTGCCAGCAGCCCCGAACCGAGCGGGAGGGCCTACGAGCAGTACTTC | CASSPEPSGRAYEQYF
TRBJ2-5 | - | TRBV7-6 | - | TGTGCCAGCAGCCCCCCGAGGAGGGTTGGTTTGGAGACCCAGTACTTC | CASSPPRRVGLETQYF
TRBJ2-7 | - | TRBV4-2 | - | TGTGCCAGCAGCCAAGAGCCGTCCTACGAGCAGTACTTC | CASSQEPSYEQYF
TRBJ1-5 | - | TRBV19 | - | TGTGCCAGTAGTATAACTTACAGGGTGACCAATCAGCCCCAGCATTTT | CASSITYRVTNQPQHF